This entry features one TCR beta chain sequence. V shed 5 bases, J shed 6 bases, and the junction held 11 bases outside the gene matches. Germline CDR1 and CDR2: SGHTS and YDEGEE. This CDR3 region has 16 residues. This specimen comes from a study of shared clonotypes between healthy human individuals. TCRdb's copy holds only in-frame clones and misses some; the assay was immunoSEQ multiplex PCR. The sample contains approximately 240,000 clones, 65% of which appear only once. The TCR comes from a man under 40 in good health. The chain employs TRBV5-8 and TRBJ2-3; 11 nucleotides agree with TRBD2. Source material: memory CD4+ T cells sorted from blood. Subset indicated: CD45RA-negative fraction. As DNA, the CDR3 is TGTGCCAGCAGTGATAGCGGGAGGGCAGTATCGGATACGCAGTATTTT. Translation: CASSDSGRAVSDTQYF.